This T cell receptor (beta chain) was captured by sequencing in a study of chemoradiotherapy in HPV16-positive cancers. Whole-study results and caveats: Non-HPV-specific T cells did not expand in tumors during treatment, whereas candidate HPV-specific clones and E7-related motifs did. HPV-responsive T-cell expansion during chemoradiotherapy was linked to improved recurrence-free survival in HPV16-positive patients. Only a couple of HPV16-positive patients supplied the functional HPV-specificity definition.

As regards this clone: Its cognate antigen is unknown.

Sequenced by immunoSEQ multiplex PCR; TCRdb stores in-frame clones only, minus some. The data hold 5,700 or so clones, with more than 65% observed a single time. Sequences were derived from tumor tissue, sampled from a patient who underwent chemoradiotherapy. The TCR originated in a human donor with HPV-associated anogenital cancer.

The chain's CDR3 is CATPSGQYNEQFF. CDR3 sequence (DNA): TGTGCCACCCCCAGCGGTCAATACAATGAGCAGTTCTTC. This chain joins TRBV30 and TRBJ2-1, with D perhaps TRBD2 (5 bases). The CDR3 is made up of 13 amino acids. The germline V and J ends were trimmed by 8 bases and 4 bases, with 15 bases remaining between them. Per the germline V gene, CDR1 is GTSNPN and CDR2 is SVGIG (reference sequence).